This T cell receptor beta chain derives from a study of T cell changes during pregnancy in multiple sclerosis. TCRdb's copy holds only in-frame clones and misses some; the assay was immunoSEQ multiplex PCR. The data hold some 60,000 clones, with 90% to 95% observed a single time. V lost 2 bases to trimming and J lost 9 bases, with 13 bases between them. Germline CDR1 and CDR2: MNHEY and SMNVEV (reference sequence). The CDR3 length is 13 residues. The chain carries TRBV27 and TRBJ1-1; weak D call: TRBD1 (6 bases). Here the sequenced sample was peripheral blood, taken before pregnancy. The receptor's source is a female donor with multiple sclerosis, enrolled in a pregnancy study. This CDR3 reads CASSLRGGSKAFF. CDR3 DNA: TGTGCCAGCAGTTTACGAGGGGGTTCCAAAGCTTTCTTT.